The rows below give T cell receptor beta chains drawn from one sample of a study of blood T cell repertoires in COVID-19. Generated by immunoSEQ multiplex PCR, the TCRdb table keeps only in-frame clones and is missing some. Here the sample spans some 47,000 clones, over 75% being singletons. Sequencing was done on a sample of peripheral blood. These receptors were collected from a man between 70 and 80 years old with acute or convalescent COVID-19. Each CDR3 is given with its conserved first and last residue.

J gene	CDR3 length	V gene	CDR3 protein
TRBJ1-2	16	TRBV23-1	CASSQHFPARGRGYTF
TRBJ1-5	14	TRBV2	CASSLQGAPQPQHF
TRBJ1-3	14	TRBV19	CASSSGSSGNTIYF
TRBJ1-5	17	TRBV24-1	CATSDFRRGLSNQPQHF
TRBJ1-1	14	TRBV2	CASSEAGDRGEAFF
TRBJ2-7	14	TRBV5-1	CASSSQGASYEQYF
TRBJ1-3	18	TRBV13	CASSLGTGSTLSGNTIYF
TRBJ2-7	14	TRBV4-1	CASSYDWSSYEQYF
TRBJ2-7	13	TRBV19	CASSMVVTNEQYF
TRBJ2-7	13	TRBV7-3	CASSSTGGGLQYF
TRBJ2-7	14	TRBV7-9	CASSWAGTDYEQYF
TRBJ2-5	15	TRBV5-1	CASSSRGYSEETQYF
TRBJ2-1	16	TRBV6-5	CASSYPTGGHYNEQFF
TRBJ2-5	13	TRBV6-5	CASSRTVQETQYF
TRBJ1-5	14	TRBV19	CASTIRGTEKPQHF
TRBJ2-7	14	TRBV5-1	CASSLGTELYEQYF
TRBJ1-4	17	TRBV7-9	CASSFALQGETNEKLFF
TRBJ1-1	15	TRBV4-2	CASSPRQGLNTEAFF
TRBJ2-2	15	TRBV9	CASSQLAGNTGELFF
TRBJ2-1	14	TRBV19	CASSILPTGHEQFF
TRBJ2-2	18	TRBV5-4	CASSTTIKWDRDGGELFF
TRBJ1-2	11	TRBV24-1	CATSAQYGYTF
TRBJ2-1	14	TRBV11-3	CASSSFGTHNEQFF
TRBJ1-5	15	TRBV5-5	CASSLGRDRVLPQHF
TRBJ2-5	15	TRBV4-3	CASSQEILARETQYF
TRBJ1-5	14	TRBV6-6	CASSYGGGNQPQHF
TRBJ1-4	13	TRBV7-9	CASSLGGPPKLFF
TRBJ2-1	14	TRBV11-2	CAGRLAGPYNEQFF
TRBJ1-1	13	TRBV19	CASSDRSSTEAFF
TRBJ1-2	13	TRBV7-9	CASSLVVANGYTF
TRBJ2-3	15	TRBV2	CASRNAGGLTDTQYF
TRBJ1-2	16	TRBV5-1	CASSLQAGQGIYGYTF
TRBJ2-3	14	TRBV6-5	CASSYSGGTDTQYF
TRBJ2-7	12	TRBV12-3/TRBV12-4	CASSSDIYEQYF
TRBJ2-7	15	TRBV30	CAWVGTRQGAYEQYF
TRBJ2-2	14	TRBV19	CASKPGGRAGELFF
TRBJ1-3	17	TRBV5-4	CASSLAGDRGRGNTIYF
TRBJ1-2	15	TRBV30	CAWSAWDRGEDGYTF
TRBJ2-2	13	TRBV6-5	CASSPELTGELFF
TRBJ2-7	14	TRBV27	CASRDRGGLPEQYF
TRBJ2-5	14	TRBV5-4	CASSLGGIQETQYF
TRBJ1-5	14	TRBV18	CASSLGTGDQPQHF
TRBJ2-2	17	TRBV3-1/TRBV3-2	CASSQDTREFNTGELFF
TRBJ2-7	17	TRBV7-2	CASTQRGLAGDFREQYF
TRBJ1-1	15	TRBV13	CASGVRQGRDTEAFF
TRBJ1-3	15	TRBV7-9	CASSHREPPGNTIYF
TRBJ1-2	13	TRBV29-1	CSVGDSTNYGYTF
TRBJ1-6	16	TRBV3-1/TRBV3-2	CASSRGETGTRSPLHF
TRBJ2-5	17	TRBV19	CASSTSSTPFSQETQYF